This T cell receptor beta chain comes out of a study of T-cell reconstitution after alpha-beta-depleted transplantation in children (dated by TCRdb to the mid-2010s). Regarding the study in general: Using TCR repertoire profiling, the study followed T-cell immune reconstitution in a quantitative way in children after TCRalphabeta/CD19-depleted allogeneic hematopoietic cell transplantation. The paper as a whole reports these results and caveats: In some patients, high TCRbeta diversity at day 60 was attributed to recipient T cells and intrathymic progenitors that had survived conditioning. Hyperexpanded clone frequencies declined over subsequent months; after one year, T-cell counts and TCRbeta diversity were mostly attributed to newly produced T cells. About two months after transplant, the apparently early recovery of alphabetaT-cell counts reportedly depended on just several hundred clones that had expanded rapidly and came from non-depleted graft cells.

This clonotype was detected ten times or more. Its antigen has not been determined. Per-nucleotide qualities are absent, and no much larger clonotype sits a single base away. The treatment or condition label, read with the paper, signifies: allogeneic hematopoietic cell transplantation with graft depleted of TCRalphabeta T cells and CD19 B cells. The children who served as transplant recipients had been given grafts of TCRalphabeta/CD19-depleted allogeneic hematopoietic cells. Library preparation used PCR. The run used an Illumina HiSeq 2500. To normalize quantification of the TCRbeta repertoire, the TCR libraries were built with molecular barcoding that relied on unique molecular identifiers. In TCRdb, the public reads were trimmed at Q25 with fastp and aligned with MiXCR, with productive beta chains retained. Each record represents a unique CDR3 protein, reported with the most common genes and DNA among its rows. Counted in this sample were over 100,000 distinct CDR3 sequences; around a tenth of them appeared once. The top ten clones comprise 34% of the sample.

The germline V gene (reference sequence) sets CDR1 to GTSNPN and CDR2 to SVGIG. V and J lose 4 bases and 6 bases, and a span of 16 bases separates them. Measured from the cysteine to the phenylalanine, the CDR3 is 14 residues long. The CDR3 DNA has 42 bases and is translated from base 1. This sequence originates from a boy between 2 and 10 years old with acute lymphoblastic leukemia, due to receive a stem cell transplant. The sample was PBMCs, taken before TCRalphabeta/CD19-depleted stem cell transplant. The rearranged segments are TRBV30 and TRBJ2-1; 7 matching bases give a weak D call of TRBD2. The CDR3 sequence is CAWNLGGPFNEQFF. In nucleotides, the sequence is TGTGCCTGGAATCTGGGGGGGCCTTTCAATGAGCAGTTCTTC.